This TCR beta chain came from a study of cytomegalovirus exposure and HLA in healthy donors. Broader study findings: Among TCR beta chains, those listed as cytomegalovirus-associated numbered fewer than 200. In an earlier analysis, productive rearrangement rates for most beta V segments clustered near 87% or 30%. Owing to their indistinguishability, certain V segments, notably TRBV6-2 and TRBV6-3, were excluded.

In the case of this clone: Its antigen is currently unknown.

The CDR3 extends over 14 amino acids. Germline V lookup: CDR1 SGHAT, CDR2 FQDESV (reference sequence). Trimming took off 3 bases at V and 5 bases at J, with 11 bases between the two ends. It was with 60 Vbeta and 13 Jbeta primers that the PCR ran. Data came from immunoSEQ multiplex PCR; TCRdb stores just in-frame clones and leaves some out. The data contain hundreds of thousands of clones, around 66% of them singletons. The TCR originated in a female donor in good health and CMV-seronegative. The specimen was PBMCs. The genes are TRBV11-1 and TRBJ2-1, with D possibly TRBD2 on 6 matching bases. Here the CDR3 DNA reads TGTGCCAGCAGCTTTTCGGGGGTCCACAATGAGCAGTTCTTC. This gives the protein CASSFSGVHNEQFF.